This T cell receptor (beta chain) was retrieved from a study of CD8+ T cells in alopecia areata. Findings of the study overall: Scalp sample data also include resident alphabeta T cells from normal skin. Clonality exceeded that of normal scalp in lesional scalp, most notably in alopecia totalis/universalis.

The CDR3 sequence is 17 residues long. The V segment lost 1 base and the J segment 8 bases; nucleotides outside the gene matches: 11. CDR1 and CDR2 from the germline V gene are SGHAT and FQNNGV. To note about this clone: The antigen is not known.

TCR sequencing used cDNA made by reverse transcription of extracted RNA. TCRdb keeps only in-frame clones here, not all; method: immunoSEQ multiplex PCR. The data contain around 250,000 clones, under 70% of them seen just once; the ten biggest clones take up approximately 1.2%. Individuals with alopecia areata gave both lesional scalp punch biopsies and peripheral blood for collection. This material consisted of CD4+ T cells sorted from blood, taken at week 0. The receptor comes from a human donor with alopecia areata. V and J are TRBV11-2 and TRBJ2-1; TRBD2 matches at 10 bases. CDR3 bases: TGTGCCAGCAGCTTAGCTCTCCTGAGCGGGGGGGCCGATGAGCAGTTCTTC. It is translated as CASSLALLSGGADEQFF.